This TCR beta chain is from a study of graft-versus-host responses after intestinal transplantation. The CDR3 runs 15 residues. Germline V lookup: CDR1 SGDLS, CDR2 YYNGEE. After removal of 4 bases from V and 2 bases from J, the junction contained 7 bases not matched to a gene. On this clone itself: The antigen is undetermined.

TCRdb's copy holds only in-frame clones and misses some; the assay was immunoSEQ multiplex PCR. The profile shows tens of thousands of clones, 85% to 95% of them singletons. The sample consisted of unstimulated CD8+ T cells sorted from spleen or lymph node cells, taken before intestinal transplant. This rearrangement joins TRBV9 to TRBJ2-7, with 9 bases fitting TRBD1. The sequence derives from a human donor who received an intestinal transplant. DNA for the CDR3: TGTGCCAGCAGCCGAGCAGGACAGGGGACCTACGAGCAGTACTTC. This encodes CASSRAGQGTYEQYF.